The 18 T cell receptor beta chains reported below all come from one sample, sequenced in a study of blood T cell repertoires in COVID-19. The method was immunoSEQ multiplex PCR; TCRdb's version includes in-frame clones alone and lacks a portion of them. Of 30,000 to 35,000 clones in the sample, about four fifths were seen once. Source material: peripheral blood. These TCRs come from a man aged 50-60 years with acute or convalescent COVID-19.

This clone occurred once. The rearrangement uses TRBV4-1 and TRBJ1-4; TRBD1 is a possible D gene (5 bases). The CDR3 totals 16 residues. V was cut by 0 bases and J by 3 bases, with 11 bases left in between. Germline lookup yields CDR1 MGHRA and CDR2 YSYEKL. The CDR3 region has the DNA TGCGCCAGCAGCCAAGACAGGGTTTTGGCTAATGAAAAACTGTTTTTT. Translation gives CASSQDRVLANEKLFF.

V usage is TRBV3-1 (or the pseudogene TRBV3-2) and J usage is TRBJ1-1; a possible D gene is TRBD1 (6 bases). The CDR3 contains 14 residues. Between the trimmed V and J ends, which lost 5 bases and 0 bases, there was a span of 10 bases. Germline loops: CDR1 LGHDT, CDR2 YNNKEL (reference sequence). CDR3 DNA sequence: TGTGCCAGCAGCGCAGGGGACCTGAACACTGAAGCTTTCTTT. As protein: CASSAGDLNTEAFF.

This chain uses TRBV12-3 or TRBV12-4 with TRBJ2-2; tentatively, D is TRBD1 (5 bases). V shed 5 bases and J shed 5 bases, with 6 bases lying between them. The CDR3 is 12 amino acids. The CDR3 spells CASSQGTGELFF. For the CDR3, the DNA is TGTGCCAGCAGTCAGGGTACCGGGGAGCTGTTTTTT.

In its sample, this clone was seen once. This sequence joins TRBV5-5 and TRBJ1-4; D might be TRBD1 (6 bases). The CDR3 length is 14 residues. Germline CDR1 SGHKS, CDR2 YYEKEE (reference sequence). The V and J ends lost 4 bases and 7 bases respectively, with 14 bases between them. CDR3 sequence reads: CASSDDRLSEKLFF. The CDR3 DNA sequence: TGTGCCAGCAGCGACGACAGGTTGAGTGAAAAACTGTTTTTT.

This clone was detected once. The chain has TRBV29-1 and TRBJ2-2; 8 bases agree with TRBD2. Germline CDR1 SQVTM, CDR2 ANQGSEA. The CDR3 is 17 amino acids. Unmatched junction bases numbered 14, after V lost 4 bases and J lost 4 bases. The DNA for the CDR3 is TGCAGCGTTGGCCCACCGGCTAGCGGGTTAGGCACCGGGGAGCTGTTTTTT. Translating it yields CSVGPPASGLGTGELFF.

J is TRBJ1-5 and V is TRBV19; a weak D match, TRBD1 (5 bases). This CDR3 region has 15 residues. Germline-derived CDR1 and CDR2 are LNHDA and SQIVND (reference sequence). With 1 base removed from V and 1 base from J, the gap between germline ends came to 8 bases. The CDR3 spells CASSIGGESNQPQHF. The CDR3 DNA sequence: TGTGCCAGTAGTATAGGGGGCGAGAGCAATCAGCCCCAGCATTTT. Full variable domain (outside the CDR3, taken from reference TRBV19 and TRBJ1-5): DGGITQSPKYLFRKEGQNVTLSCEQNLNHDAMYWYRQDPGQGLRLIYYSQIVNDFQKGDIAEGYSVSREKKESFPLTVTSAQKNPTAFYLCASSIGGESNQPQHFGDGTRLSIL.

This chain joins TRBV3-1 (or the pseudogene TRBV3-2) and TRBJ2-7; 7 bases match TRBD1. The trim removed 1 base at V and 1 base at J, leaving 1 base unmatched. Germline lookup yields CDR1 LGHDT and CDR2 YNNKEL (reference sequence). The CDR3 is made up of 14 amino acids. CDR3 DNA: TGTGCCAGCAGCCAAGCGGGACAGTCCTACGAGCAGTACTTC. The encoded protein is CASSQAGQSYEQYF.

This chain joins TRBV6-1 and TRBJ1-2, with D tentatively TRBD1 (5 bases). The CDR3 is made up of 14 amino acids. Per germline, CDR1 MNHNS and CDR2 SASEGT. V was clipped by 2 bases and J by 4 bases, with 11 bases between them. Here the CDR3 reads CASSETIRAYGYTF. In DNA, the CDR3 is TGTGCCAGCAGTGAAACAATCAGGGCCTATGGCTACACCTTC.

The chain is built from TRBV19 and TRBJ1-1; weak D call: TRBD1 (6 bases). The V and J ends lost 7 bases and 0 bases respectively, with 12 bases between them. Germline V gene lookup returns CDR1 LNHDA and CDR2 SQIVND (reference sequence). The CDR3 covers 14 residues. The CDR3 loop is CASKGDRMNTEAFF. The CDR3 nucleotides read TGTGCCAGTAAAGGAGACAGGATGAACACTGAAGCTTTCTTT.

The chain uses TRBV6-5 and TRBJ1-2, with 11 bases that match TRBD1. This CDR3 comprises 15 residues. CDR1 and CDR2 (germline): MNHEY, SVGAGI. V trimming: 8 bases; J trimming: 8 bases; junction bases outside the gene matches: 13. This CDR3 reads CASEAPGQGVRGYTF. The DNA for the CDR3 is TGTGCCAGCGAAGCGCCGGGACAGGGGGTTCGGGGCTACACCTTC.

J is TRBJ2-7 and V is TRBV19; D is possibly TRBD1 (6 bases). CDR1 and CDR2 (germline): LNHDA, SQIVND (reference sequence). Trimming cost V 3 bases and J 9 bases, with 21 bases left between them. The CDR3 covers 15 residues. The DNA of the CDR3 is TGTGCCAGTAGTATTTCCTCGGGACACCCTTTTGGGCAGTACTTC. This gives the protein CASSISSGHPFGQYF.

This clone was detected only a few times. The genes are TRBV4-1 and TRBJ1-1; D gene unclear. Germline V CDR1 and CDR2: MGHRA, YSYEKL. The length of the CDR3 is 14 residues. V lost 4 bases, J lost 2 bases, and 11 bases lay in between. In DNA, the CDR3 is TGCGCCAGCAGCCGGGTGCCGGGAAACACTGAAGCTTTCTTT. Translated: CASSRVPGNTEAFF.

The chain recombines TRBV6-2 or TRBV6-3 with TRBJ1-2, with a tentative D call TRBD1 (6 bases). Between the trimmed V and J ends, which lost 1 base and 0 bases, there was a span of 12 bases. Germline V CDR1 and CDR2: MNHEY, SVGEGT. CDR3 length equals 16 residues. CDR3 in DNA: TGTGCCAGCAGTTACTTATCCGGGACAACTAACTATGGCTACACCTTC. As protein: CASSYLSGTTNYGYTF.

J is TRBJ1-1 and V is TRBV20-1; D remains unclear. From germline, CDR1 is DFQATT and CDR2 SNEGSKA (reference sequence). There are 10 residues in the CDR3. V was clipped by 5 bases and J by 3 bases, with 4 bases between them. The CDR3 nucleotides are TGCAGTGCTCCCGACACTGAAGCTTTCTTT. This translates into CSAPDTEAFF.

The chain couples TRBV11-3 to TRBJ2-7; possibly TRBD2 for D (6 bases). Between the trimmed V and J ends, which lost 5 bases and 0 bases, there was a span of 14 bases. The CDR3 has 15 amino acids. The germline V gene has CDR1 SGHNT and CDR2 YENEEA. The DNA of the CDR3 is TGTGCCAGCAGCCCTTCCGCGGGAAGCTCCTACGAGCAGTACTTC. The encoded protein is CASSPSAGSSYEQYF.

This clone is categorized as medium-sized (0.01 to 0.1%). CDR3 region: CAWRLGVEQFF. In DNA form, the CDR3 reads TGTGCCTGGAGGTTGGGCGTTGAGCAGTTCTTC. This sequence joins TRBV30 and TRBJ2-1; D is ambiguous. The CDR3 runs 11 residues. The V end was cut by 3 bases, the J end by 9 bases, with 9 bases between. Germline values: CDR1 GTSNPN, CDR2 SVGIG (reference sequence).

The rearrangement links TRBV29-1 to TRBJ2-1; possibly TRBD2 for D (6 bases). Germline V CDR1 and CDR2: SQVTM, ANQGSEA. The CDR3 is made up of 12 amino acids. V lost 3 bases, J lost 8 bases, and 11 bases lay in between. The CDR3 nucleotides are TGCAGCGTTGACCGGGGAGGCTATGAGCAGTTCTTC. Its translation: CSVDRGGYEQFF.

CDR3 in DNA: TGTGCCAGCAGCTTAGGCCGGGGACTGCCTCGAGAAGAGACCCAGTACTTC. This gives the protein CASSLGRGLPREETQYF. The chain combines TRBV13 with TRBJ2-5; tentatively, D is TRBD2 (6 bases). From germline, CDR1 is PRHDT and CDR2 FYEKMQ (reference sequence). The CDR3 extends over 17 amino acids. Trimming took off 0 bases at V and 3 bases at J, with 17 bases between the two ends.